The rows below give T cell receptor beta chains drawn from one sample of a study of blood T cell repertoires in COVID-19. TCRdb's copy holds only in-frame clones and misses some; the assay was immunoSEQ multiplex PCR. The sample has about 190,000 clones; about nine tenths are singletons. The sequencing input was peripheral blood. These receptors originate from a man aged 18 to 35 with active or convalescent COVID-19. The conserved cysteine and the conserved F or W are not part of the CDR3 here. Each record gives: V gene, J gene, clone size, CDR3 protein. The listing skips clone size in some rows; elsewhere it reads once, few, many or a size class.

>TRBV20-1|TRBJ2-5|few
SASAYGETQETQY
>TRBV20-1|TRBJ2-3|.
SASISDSSTDTQY
>TRBV3-1/TRBV3-2|TRBJ1-2|.
ASSQLDRAHKGYT
>TRBV12-5|TRBJ2-5|few
ASGLPGTSGGGETQY
>TRBV27|TRBJ1-6|.
ASSFGESPLH
>TRBV19|TRBJ2-4|.
ASSPRRRGLWKNIQY
>TRBV6-4|TRBJ1-4|.
ASSAGQGDEKLF
>TRBV9|TRBJ2-7|.
ASSVATGMMDEQY
>TRBV13|TRBJ2-7|.
ASSKGQPPYEQY
>TRBV5-1|TRBJ1-1|.
ASSLGPGSNTEAF
>TRBV7-8|TRBJ2-3|.
ASSLGVDAGTDTQY
>TRBV4-3|TRBJ2-5|.
ASSQGTIQETQY
>TRBV6-1|TRBJ1-2|.
ASSESGVYNYGYT
>TRBV28|TRBJ1-4|.
ASRVIDGKLF